The rows below give T cell receptor beta chains drawn from one sample of a study of regulatory T cells in long-lasting Graves disease. TCRdb processed the multiplex PCR reads anew with MiXCR; each CDR3 protein has one entry. The sample records about half a million distinct CDR3 sequences, about 20% being singletons. The starting material was peripheral blood mononuclear cells (PBMCs), obtained when the disease was refractory, from a patient treated with antithyroid drugs. These receptor sequences come from a female donor with Graves disease. Each CDR3 is given with its conserved first and last residue. The D gene is left open where the match is weak. The size of a clone is reported for some rows only, either as once, few or many, or as a class for expanded clones.

j_call: TRBJ1-5
clone_size: many
v_call: TRBV6-1
d_call: TRBD1
cdr3_nt: TGTGCCAGCAGGACCACAGGGGATAGCAATCAGCCCCAGCATTTT
cdr3_aa: CASRTTGDSNQPQHF

j_call: TRBJ2-4
clone_size: NA
v_call: TRBV3-1
d_call: NA
cdr3_nt: TGTGCCAGCAGCCCCGGTACTTCAGACAAAAACATTCAGTACTTC
cdr3_aa: CASSPGTSDKNIQYF

j_call: TRBJ1-2
clone_size: NA
v_call: TRBV3-1
d_call: TRBD1
cdr3_nt: TGTGCCAGCAGCCAAGATCCCCGCCACCTGGACAGGGGGCAATACTATGGCTACACCTTC
cdr3_aa: CASSQDPRHLDRGQYYGYTF

j_call: TRBJ1-1
clone_size: NA
v_call: TRBV7-9
d_call: NA
cdr3_nt: TGTGCCAGCAGCTTGAAGGAGTCTGAAGCTTTCTTT
cdr3_aa: CASSLKESEAFF

j_call: TRBJ2-5
clone_size: many
v_call: TRBV6-5
d_call: NA
cdr3_nt: TGTGCCAGCAGTTACTCAGGGGGGGTCGGCCAAGAGACCCAGTACTTC
cdr3_aa: CASSYSGGVGQETQYF

j_call: TRBJ1-4
clone_size: many
v_call: TRBV12-3/TRBV12-4
d_call: TRBD1
cdr3_nt: TGTGCCAGCACCGGGACAGGCCGAGGGGAACTGTTTTTT
cdr3_aa: CASTGTGRGELFF

j_call: TRBJ1-1
clone_size: once
v_call: TRBV28
d_call: NA
cdr3_nt: TGTGCCAGCAGTCATCCGGGACGGATGAACACTGAAGCTTTCTTT
cdr3_aa: CASSHPGRMNTEAFF

j_call: TRBJ2-2
clone_size: few
v_call: TRBV6-1
d_call: TRBD1
cdr3_nt: TGTGCCAGCAGCAGCGACAGGGGCTTTCCCGGGGAGCTGTTTTTT
cdr3_aa: CASSSDRGFPGELFF

j_call: TRBJ1-1
clone_size: NA
v_call: TRBV14
d_call: NA
cdr3_nt: TGTGCCAGCAGCCAAGGAGGCCAAGCTTTCTTT
cdr3_aa: CASSQGGQAFF

j_call: TRBJ1-1
clone_size: few
v_call: TRBV19
d_call: NA
cdr3_nt: TGTGCCAGTAGTCCCACGACAGTGAACACTGAAGCTTTCTTT
cdr3_aa: CASSPTTVNTEAFF

j_call: TRBJ2-5
clone_size: many
v_call: TRBV20-1
d_call: NA
cdr3_nt: TGCAGTGCTGTGAGCGGCCAAGAGACCCAGTACTTC
cdr3_aa: CSAVSGQETQYF

j_call: TRBJ1-2
clone_size: many
v_call: TRBV6-1
d_call: TRBD1
cdr3_nt: TGTGCCTCCCGGGACAGTCCACCAGGCTACACCTTC
cdr3_aa: CASRDSPPGYTF

j_call: TRBJ1-3
clone_size: NA
v_call: TRBV2
d_call: NA
cdr3_nt: TGCGCCAGCAGCTCTCCCGGGGCCAAGCAGAACTCTGGAAACACCATATATTTT
cdr3_aa: CASSSPGAKQNSGNTIYF

j_call: TRBJ2-5
clone_size: NA
v_call: TRBV11-2
d_call: NA
cdr3_nt: TGTGCCAGCAGCCCCAAGGGGGGAAGAGGAGAGACCCAGTACTTC
cdr3_aa: CASSPKGGRGETQYF

j_call: TRBJ2-7
clone_size: NA
v_call: TRBV29-1
d_call: TRBD1
cdr3_nt: TGCAGCGTTGAAGACACAGGGGCCTACGGGCAGTACTTC
cdr3_aa: CSVEDTGAYGQYF

j_call: TRBJ1-2
clone_size: NA
v_call: TRBV20-1
d_call: TRBD1
cdr3_nt: TGCAGTGCTAGGGGGGATACAGGGGACTACACCTTC
cdr3_aa: CSARGDTGDYTF

j_call: TRBJ1-4
clone_size: few
v_call: TRBV27
d_call: NA
cdr3_nt: TGTGCCACCTCCCTAAGGGGTGAAAAACTGTTTTTT
cdr3_aa: CATSLRGEKLFF

j_call: TRBJ1-2
clone_size: many
v_call: TRBV28
d_call: NA
cdr3_nt: TGTGCCAGCAGAAAGGAGGGGGGCTATGGCTACACCTTC
cdr3_aa: CASRKEGGYGYTF

j_call: TRBJ1-2
clone_size: few
v_call: TRBV19
d_call: NA
cdr3_nt: TGTGCCAGTACCCCAGGGGCCTATGGCTACACCTTC
cdr3_aa: CASTPGAYGYTF

j_call: TRBJ1-3
clone_size: NA
v_call: TRBV7-2
d_call: NA
cdr3_nt: TGTGCCAGCAGCTCACCCCCCGGGACGGGCTCTGGAAACACCATATATTTT
cdr3_aa: CASSSPPGTGSGNTIYF

j_call: TRBJ1-1
clone_size: many
v_call: TRBV5-1
d_call: NA
cdr3_nt: TGCGCCAGCAGCTCCGTGGGAGGGCAGAACACTGAAGCTTTCTTT
cdr3_aa: CASSSVGGQNTEAFF

j_call: TRBJ2-7
clone_size: many
v_call: TRBV28
d_call: NA
cdr3_nt: TGTGCCAGCACACCGGGACAAGGATACGAGCAGTACTTC
cdr3_aa: CASTPGQGYEQYF

j_call: TRBJ1-1
clone_size: many
v_call: TRBV29-1
d_call: NA
cdr3_nt: TGCAGCGTTCAAGACAGAACGAACACTGAAGCTTTCTTT
cdr3_aa: CSVQDRTNTEAFF

j_call: TRBJ1-5
clone_size: many
v_call: TRBV28
d_call: NA
cdr3_nt: TGTGCCAGCAAATTTGGGGTGACAGACTTTAATCAGCCCCAGCATTTT
cdr3_aa: CASKFGVTDFNQPQHF

j_call: TRBJ1-1
clone_size: many
v_call: TRBV7-6
d_call: TRBD1
cdr3_nt: TGTGCCAGCAGCAACCCATACAAGGGACAGACGAACACTGAAGCTTTCTTT
cdr3_aa: CASSNPYKGQTNTEAFF

j_call: TRBJ1-5
clone_size: NA
v_call: TRBV6-1
d_call: TRBD1
cdr3_nt: TGTGCCAGCAGCCAGCAGGGGGCTGGCAATCAGCCCCAGCATTTT
cdr3_aa: CASSQQGAGNQPQHF

j_call: TRBJ2-2
clone_size: NA
v_call: TRBV10-3
d_call: NA
cdr3_nt: TGTGCCATCGACGGCGGGACCGGGGAGCTGTTTTTT
cdr3_aa: CAIDGGTGELFF

j_call: TRBJ2-5
clone_size: NA
v_call: TRBV20-1
d_call: TRBD1
cdr3_nt: TGCAGTGCCAGACCAGGGGGCCAAATAGAGACCCAGTACTTC
cdr3_aa: CSARPGGQIETQYF

j_call: TRBJ1-5
clone_size: NA
v_call: TRBV5-8
d_call: NA
cdr3_nt: TGTGCCAGCAGCTTCCGGGTGATGGGGTTGCAGCCCCAGCATTTT
cdr3_aa: CASSFRVMGLQPQHF

j_call: TRBJ1-5
clone_size: NA
v_call: TRBV7-9
d_call: NA
cdr3_nt: TGTGCCAGCAGCTTAAGGCCGCAGGGGCCCCAGCATTTT
cdr3_aa: CASSLRPQGPQHF

j_call: TRBJ1-5
clone_size: few
v_call: TRBV18
d_call: NA
cdr3_nt: TGTGCCAGCTCACCAGAGGGGGATCAGCCCCAGCATTTT
cdr3_aa: CASSPEGDQPQHF

j_call: TRBJ2-5
clone_size: few
v_call: TRBV9
d_call: NA
cdr3_nt: TGTGCCAGCAGCGTAGGAGAAATGGGGCGGGAGACCCAGTACTTC
cdr3_aa: CASSVGEMGRETQYF

j_call: TRBJ1-2
clone_size: few
v_call: TRBV4-1
d_call: NA
cdr3_nt: TGCGCCAGCAGCCAAGACCAAGGGACGAGCTATGGCTACACCTTC
cdr3_aa: CASSQDQGTSYGYTF

j_call: TRBJ2-5
clone_size: many
v_call: TRBV7-7
d_call: NA
cdr3_nt: TGTGCTAGCAGCTTAGGGGACAACCTGGGAGAGACCCAGTACTTC
cdr3_aa: CASSLGDNLGETQYF

j_call: TRBJ2-7
clone_size: few
v_call: TRBV6-2/TRBV6-3
d_call: NA
cdr3_nt: TGTGCCAGCAGTTACTCGTATGAGACAACCAAGGGGGAGCAGTACTTC
cdr3_aa: CASSYSYETTKGEQYF

j_call: TRBJ2-2
clone_size: NA
v_call: TRBV7-6
d_call: TRBD2
cdr3_nt: TGTGCCAGCAGCTCCCCTCGGGGGGACACCGGGGAGCTGTTTTTT
cdr3_aa: CASSSPRGDTGELFF

j_call: TRBJ1-4
clone_size: many
v_call: TRBV2
d_call: TRBD1
cdr3_nt: TGTGCCAGCCAAGGGATGTTCCAGGGGGGTAGTAGTGAAAAACTGTTTTTT
cdr3_aa: CASQGMFQGGSSEKLFF

j_call: TRBJ2-5
clone_size: NA
v_call: TRBV29-1
d_call: TRBD1
cdr3_nt: TGCAGCGTTGCCCTGACAGGGAATCCTGGGGACCAGTACTTC
cdr3_aa: CSVALTGNPGDQYF

j_call: TRBJ2-1
clone_size: NA
v_call: TRBV12-3/TRBV12-4
d_call: NA
cdr3_nt: TGTGCCAGCACCTTAGGGTCCGCCTACAATGAGCAGTTCTTC
cdr3_aa: CASTLGSAYNEQFF

j_call: TRBJ1-3
clone_size: NA
v_call: TRBV5-5
d_call: NA
cdr3_nt: TGTGCCAGCAGCTTGTCGACAGTCGGAAACACCATATATTTT
cdr3_aa: CASSLSTVGNTIYF

j_call: TRBJ1-1
clone_size: NA
v_call: TRBV25-1
d_call: TRBD1
cdr3_nt: TGTGCCAGCAGGACAGGGGGCGCGGACACTGAAGCTTTCTTT
cdr3_aa: CASRTGGADTEAFF

j_call: TRBJ1-1
clone_size: NA
v_call: TRBV6-2/TRBV6-3
d_call: NA
cdr3_nt: TGTGCCAGCAGTTACTCAAGAGGGAATGATCTGAACACTGAAGCTTTCTTT
cdr3_aa: CASSYSRGNDLNTEAFF

j_call: TRBJ2-7
clone_size: many
v_call: TRBV6-2/TRBV6-3
d_call: NA
cdr3_nt: TGTGCCAGCAGTCGGGGTTACGAGCAGTACTTC
cdr3_aa: CASSRGYEQYF

j_call: TRBJ2-7
clone_size: few
v_call: TRBV14
d_call: NA
cdr3_nt: TGTGCCAGCAGCCAAAACTACGACGGCTACGAGCAGTACTTC
cdr3_aa: CASSQNYDGYEQYF

j_call: TRBJ1-1
clone_size: many
v_call: TRBV30
d_call: NA
cdr3_nt: TGTGCCTGGAGTGTAGGAACTGAAGCTTTCTTT
cdr3_aa: CAWSVGTEAFF

j_call: TRBJ1-1
clone_size: NA
v_call: TRBV6-1
d_call: NA
cdr3_nt: TGTGCCAGCCACAAAGGGAGCACTGAAGCTTTCTTT
cdr3_aa: CASHKGSTEAFF

j_call: TRBJ2-1
clone_size: NA
v_call: TRBV20-1
d_call: NA
cdr3_nt: TGCAGTGCCTGGACCGGGACATCTCCAACGAATGAGCAGTTCTTC
cdr3_aa: CSAWTGTSPTNEQFF

j_call: TRBJ2-5
clone_size: many
v_call: TRBV24-1
d_call: NA
cdr3_nt: TGTGCCACCAGTGCCGGGGCGGGGGAGACCCAGTACTTC
cdr3_aa: CATSAGAGETQYF

j_call: TRBJ2-5
clone_size: few
v_call: TRBV20-1
d_call: NA
cdr3_nt: TGCAGTGCCGAAGGACCGCAGGAGACCCAGTACTTC
cdr3_aa: CSAEGPQETQYF